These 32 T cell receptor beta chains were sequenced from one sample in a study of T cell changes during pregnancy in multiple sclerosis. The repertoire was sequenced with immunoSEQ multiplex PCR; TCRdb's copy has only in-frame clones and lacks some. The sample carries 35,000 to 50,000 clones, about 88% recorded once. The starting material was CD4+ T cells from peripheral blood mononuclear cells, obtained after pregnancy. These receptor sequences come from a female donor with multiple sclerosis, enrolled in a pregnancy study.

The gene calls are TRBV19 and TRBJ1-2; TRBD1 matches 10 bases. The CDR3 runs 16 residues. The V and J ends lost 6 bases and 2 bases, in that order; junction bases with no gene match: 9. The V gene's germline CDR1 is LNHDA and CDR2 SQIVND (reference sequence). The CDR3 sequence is CASRGTGVRFNYGYTF. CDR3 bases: TGTGCCAGTAGGGGGACAGGGGTTCGTTTCAACTATGGCTACACCTTC.

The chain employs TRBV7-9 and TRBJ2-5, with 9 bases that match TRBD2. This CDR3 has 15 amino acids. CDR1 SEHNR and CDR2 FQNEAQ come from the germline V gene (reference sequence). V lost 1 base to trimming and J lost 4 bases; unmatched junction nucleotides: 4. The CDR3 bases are TGTGCCAGCAGCTTAGAGGCGGGAGGGCGAGAGACCCAGTACTTC. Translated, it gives CASSLEAGGRETQYF.

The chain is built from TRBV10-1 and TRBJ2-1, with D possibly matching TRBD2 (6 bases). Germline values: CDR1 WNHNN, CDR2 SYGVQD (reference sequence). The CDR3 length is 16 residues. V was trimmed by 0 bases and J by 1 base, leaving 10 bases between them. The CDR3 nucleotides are TGCGCCAGCAGTGAGTCCTCTGCGGGGTCCTACAATGAGCAGTTCTTC. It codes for CASSESSAGSYNEQFF.

CDR3 sequence: CASSPSAASGQETQYF. The CDR3 DNA reads TGTGCCAGCAGCCCCAGTGCGGCTAGCGGACAAGAGACCCAGTACTTC. This rearrangement joins TRBV7-2 to TRBJ2-5; TRBD2 agrees at 7 bases. The trim removed 5 bases at V and 2 bases at J, leaving 11 bases unmatched. Germline values: CDR1 SGHTA, CDR2 FQGNSA. The CDR3 runs 16 residues.

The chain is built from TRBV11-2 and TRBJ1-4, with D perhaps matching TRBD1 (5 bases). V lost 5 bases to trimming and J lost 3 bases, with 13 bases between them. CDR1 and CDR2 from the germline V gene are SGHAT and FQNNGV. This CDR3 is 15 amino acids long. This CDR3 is CASSQERQPNEKLFF. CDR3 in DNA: TGTGCCAGCAGCCAGGAGAGACAGCCTAATGAAAAACTGTTTTTT. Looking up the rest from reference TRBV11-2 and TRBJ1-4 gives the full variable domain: EAGVAQSPRYKIIEKRQSVAFWCNPISGHATLYWYQQILGQGPKLLIQFQNNGVVDDSQLPKDRFSAERLKGVDSTLKIQPAKLEDSAVYLCASSQERQPNEKLFFGSGTQLSVL.

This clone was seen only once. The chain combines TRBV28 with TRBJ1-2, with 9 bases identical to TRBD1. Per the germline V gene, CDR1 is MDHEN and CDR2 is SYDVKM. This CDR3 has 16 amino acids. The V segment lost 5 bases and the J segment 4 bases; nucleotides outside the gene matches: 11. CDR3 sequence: CASSPSGQGVLYGYTF. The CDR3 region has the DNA TGTGCCAGCAGTCCGTCGGGACAGGGTGTACTCTATGGCTACACCTTC.

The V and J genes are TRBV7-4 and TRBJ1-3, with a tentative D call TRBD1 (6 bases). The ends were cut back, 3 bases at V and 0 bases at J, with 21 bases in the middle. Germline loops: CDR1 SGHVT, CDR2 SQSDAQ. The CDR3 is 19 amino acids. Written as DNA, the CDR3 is TGTGCCAGCAGCTTGAGAGGGGCTCACAGGGCCCCCTCTGGAAACACCATATATTTT. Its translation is CASSLRGAHRAPSGNTIYF.

Here the CDR3 reads CASSEGEWGGGYTF. CDR3 coding DNA: TGTGCCAGCAGTGAAGGGGAGTGGGGGGGAGGCTACACCTTC. The chain joins TRBV6-1 to TRBJ1-2; weak D call: TRBD1 (5 bases). V dropped 1 base and J dropped 8 bases, with 14 bases sitting between them. CDR1 and CDR2 from the germline V gene are MNHNS and SASEGT. CDR3 length: 14 residues.

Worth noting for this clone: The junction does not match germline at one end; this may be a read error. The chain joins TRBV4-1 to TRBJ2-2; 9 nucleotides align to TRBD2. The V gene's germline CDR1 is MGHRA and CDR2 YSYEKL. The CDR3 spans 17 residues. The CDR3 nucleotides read TGCGTCAGCAGCCCCGGGGTAGCGGGAGTAGCGACCGGGGAGCTGTTTTTT. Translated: CVSSPGVAGVATGELFF.

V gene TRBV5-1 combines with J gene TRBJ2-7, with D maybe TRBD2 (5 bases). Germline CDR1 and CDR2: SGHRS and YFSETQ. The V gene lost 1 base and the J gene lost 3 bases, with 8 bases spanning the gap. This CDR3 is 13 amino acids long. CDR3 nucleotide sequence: TGCGCCAGCAGCTTGACTAGTAGCTACGAGCAGTACTTC. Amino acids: CASSLTSSYEQYF.

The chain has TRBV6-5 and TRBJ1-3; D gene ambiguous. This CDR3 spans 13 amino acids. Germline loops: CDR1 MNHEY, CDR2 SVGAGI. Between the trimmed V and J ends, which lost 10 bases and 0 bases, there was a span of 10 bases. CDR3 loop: CATQSFSGNTIYF. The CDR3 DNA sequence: TGTGCCACCCAGTCCTTCTCTGGAAACACCATATATTTT.

CDR3 coding DNA: TGTGCCACCTCCACCGGGGAGCTGTTTTTT. Its translation is CATSTGELFF. The rearrangement uses TRBV28 and TRBJ2-2; D remains ambiguous. Trimming removed 10 bases at V and 4 bases at J, with 4 bases between. The CDR3 spans 10 residues. Per the germline V gene, CDR1 is MDHEN and CDR2 is SYDVKM.

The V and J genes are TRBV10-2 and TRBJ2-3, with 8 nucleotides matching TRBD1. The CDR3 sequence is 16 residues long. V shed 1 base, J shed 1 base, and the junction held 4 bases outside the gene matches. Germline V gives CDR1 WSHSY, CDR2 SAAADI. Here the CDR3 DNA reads TGCGCCAGCAGTGAGTGGCAGGGGGCAGGCACAGATACGCAGTATTTT. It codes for CASSEWQGAGTDTQYF.

CDR3 sequence reads: CASSGRDRGREYYGYTF. CDR3 in DNA: TGTGCCAGCAGCGGGCGGGACAGGGGGCGGGAGTACTATGGCTACACCTTC. The rearrangement links TRBV7-8 to TRBJ1-2; 12 nucleotides match TRBD1. The CDR3 runs 17 residues. CDR1 and CDR2 from the germline V gene are SGHVS and FQNEAQ. The V gene end was trimmed by 5 bases and the J gene end by 3 bases; junction bases not matched to a gene: 10.

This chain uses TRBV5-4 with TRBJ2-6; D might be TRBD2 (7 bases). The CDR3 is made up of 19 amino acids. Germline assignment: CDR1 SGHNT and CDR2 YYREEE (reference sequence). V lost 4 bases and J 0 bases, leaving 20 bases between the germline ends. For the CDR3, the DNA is TGTGCCAGCAGCCCGGGCCCAGGGCGGGGGCTCTCTGGGGCCAACGTCCTGACTTTC. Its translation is CASSPGPGRGLSGANVLTF.

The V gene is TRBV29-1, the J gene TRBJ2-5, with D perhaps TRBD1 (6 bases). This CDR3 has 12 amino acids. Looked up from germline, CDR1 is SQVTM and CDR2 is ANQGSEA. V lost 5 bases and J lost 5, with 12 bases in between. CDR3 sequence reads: CSVSGAGETQYF. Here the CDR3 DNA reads TGCAGCGTTTCAGGGGCTGGGGAGACCCAGTACTTC.

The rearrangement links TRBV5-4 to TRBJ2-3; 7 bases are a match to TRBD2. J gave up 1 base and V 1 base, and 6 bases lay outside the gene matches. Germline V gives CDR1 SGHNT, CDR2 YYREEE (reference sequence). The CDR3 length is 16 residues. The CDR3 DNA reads TGTGCCAGCAGCTTGAGGCGGGAGTGGGGCACAGATACGCAGTATTTT. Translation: CASSLRREWGTDTQYF.

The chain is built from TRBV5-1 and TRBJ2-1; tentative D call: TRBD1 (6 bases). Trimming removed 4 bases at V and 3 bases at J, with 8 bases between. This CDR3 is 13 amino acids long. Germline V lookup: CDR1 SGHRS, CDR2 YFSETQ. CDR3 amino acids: CASSQQGYNEQFF. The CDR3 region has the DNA TGCGCCAGCAGCCAACAGGGCTACAATGAGCAGTTCTTC.

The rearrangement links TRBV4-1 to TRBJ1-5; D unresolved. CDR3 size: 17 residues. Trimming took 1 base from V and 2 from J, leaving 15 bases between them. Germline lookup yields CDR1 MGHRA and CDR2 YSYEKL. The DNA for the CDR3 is TGCGCCAGCAGCCAAGGTGTCGTAGGGAGTGGCAATCAGCCCCAGCATTTT. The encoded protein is CASSQGVVGSGNQPQHF.

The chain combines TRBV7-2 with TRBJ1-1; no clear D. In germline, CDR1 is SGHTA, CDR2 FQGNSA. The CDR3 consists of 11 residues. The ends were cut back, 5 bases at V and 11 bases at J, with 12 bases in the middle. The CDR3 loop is CASSPRTGAFF. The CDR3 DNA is TGTGCCAGCAGCCCCCGGACTGGGGCTTTCTTT.

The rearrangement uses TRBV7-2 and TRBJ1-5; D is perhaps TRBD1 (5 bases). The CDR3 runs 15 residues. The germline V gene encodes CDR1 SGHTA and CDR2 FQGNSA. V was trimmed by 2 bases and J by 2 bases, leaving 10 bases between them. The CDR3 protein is CASSLSRGGNQPQHF. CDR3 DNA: TGTGCCAGCAGCTTATCCCGGGGGGGCAATCAGCCCCAGCATTTT.

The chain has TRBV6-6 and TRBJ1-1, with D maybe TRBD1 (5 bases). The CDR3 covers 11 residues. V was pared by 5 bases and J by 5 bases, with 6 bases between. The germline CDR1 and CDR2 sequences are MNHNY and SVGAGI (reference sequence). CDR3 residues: CASSRQTEAFF. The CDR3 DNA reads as TGTGCCAGCAGTCGACAGACTGAAGCTTTCTTT.

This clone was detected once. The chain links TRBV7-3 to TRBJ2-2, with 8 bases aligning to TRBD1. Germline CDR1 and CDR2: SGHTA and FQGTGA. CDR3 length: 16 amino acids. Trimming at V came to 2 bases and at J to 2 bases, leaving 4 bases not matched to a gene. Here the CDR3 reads CASSLWAGGNTGELFF. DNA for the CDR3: TGTGCCAGCAGCTTATGGGCAGGGGGCAACACCGGGGAGCTGTTTTTT.

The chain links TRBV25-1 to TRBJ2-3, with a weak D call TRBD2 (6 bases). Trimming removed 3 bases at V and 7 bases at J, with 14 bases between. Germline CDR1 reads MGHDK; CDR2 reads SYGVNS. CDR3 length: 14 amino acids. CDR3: CASSDGAGGHTQYF. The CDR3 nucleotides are TGTGCCAGCAGTGATGGAGCCGGGGGTCATACGCAGTATTTT.

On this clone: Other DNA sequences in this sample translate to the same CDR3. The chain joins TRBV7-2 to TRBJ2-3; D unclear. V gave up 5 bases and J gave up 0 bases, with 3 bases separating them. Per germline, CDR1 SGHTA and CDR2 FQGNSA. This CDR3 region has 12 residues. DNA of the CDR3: TGTGCCAGCAGCCCGAGCACAGATACGCAGTATTTT. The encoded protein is CASSPSTDTQYF.

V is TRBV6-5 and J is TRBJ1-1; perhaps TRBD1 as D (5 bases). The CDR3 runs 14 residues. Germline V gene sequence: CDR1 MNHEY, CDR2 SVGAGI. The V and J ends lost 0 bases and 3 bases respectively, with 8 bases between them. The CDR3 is CASSYSRGYTEAFF. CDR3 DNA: TGTGCCAGCAGTTACTCGCGGGGGTACACTGAAGCTTTCTTT.

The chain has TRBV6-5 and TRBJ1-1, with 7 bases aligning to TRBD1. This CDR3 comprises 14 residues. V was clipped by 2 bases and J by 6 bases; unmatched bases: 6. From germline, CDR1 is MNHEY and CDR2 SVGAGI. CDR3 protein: CASSYNRGGSEAFF. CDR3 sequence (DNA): TGTGCCAGCAGTTACAACAGGGGAGGATCTGAAGCTTTCTTT.

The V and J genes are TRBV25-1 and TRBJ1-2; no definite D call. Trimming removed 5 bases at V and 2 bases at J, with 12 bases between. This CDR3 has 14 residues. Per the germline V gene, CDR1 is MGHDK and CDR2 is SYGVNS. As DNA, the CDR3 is TGTGCCAGCAGTCCTTCCGGTAAAAACTATGGCTACACCTTC. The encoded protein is CASSPSGKNYGYTF.

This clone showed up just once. CDR3 residues: CATLPGLADTDTQYF. Written as DNA, the CDR3 is TGTGCCACCCTTCCGGGACTAGCAGATACAGATACGCAGTATTTT. The V and J genes are TRBV10-3 and TRBJ2-3; 9 positions agree with TRBD2. Germline V gene data show CDR1 as ENHRY and CDR2 as SYGVKD. Trimming at V came to 10 bases and at J to 3 bases, leaving 11 bases not matched to a gene. The CDR3 loop spans 15 amino acids.

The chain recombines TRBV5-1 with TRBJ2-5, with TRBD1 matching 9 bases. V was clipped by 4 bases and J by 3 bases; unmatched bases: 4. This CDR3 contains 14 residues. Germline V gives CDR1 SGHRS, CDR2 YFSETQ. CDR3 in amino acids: CASSPGQGEETQYF. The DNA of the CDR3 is TGCGCCAGCAGCCCGGGACAGGGCGAAGAGACCCAGTACTTC.

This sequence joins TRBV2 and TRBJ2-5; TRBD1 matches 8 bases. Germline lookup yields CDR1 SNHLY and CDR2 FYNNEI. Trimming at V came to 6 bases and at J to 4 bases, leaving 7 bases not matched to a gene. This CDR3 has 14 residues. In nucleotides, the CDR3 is TGTGCCAGCAGGACCAGGGGGCGCATAGAGACCCAGTACTTC. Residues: CASRTRGRIETQYF.

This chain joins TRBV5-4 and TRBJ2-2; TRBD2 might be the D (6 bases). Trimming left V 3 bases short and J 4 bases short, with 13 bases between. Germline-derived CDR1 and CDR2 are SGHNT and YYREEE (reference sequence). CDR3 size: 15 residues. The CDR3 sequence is CASSWGTSTTGELFF. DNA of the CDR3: TGTGCCAGCAGCTGGGGGACTTCAACCACCGGGGAGCTGTTTTTT.